The 18 T cell receptor beta chains below were found in one sample sequenced in a study of PD-1 blockade in classical Hodgkin lymphoma. The method was immunoSEQ multiplex PCR; TCRdb's version includes in-frame clones alone and lacks a portion of them. The table lists some 25,000 clones, around 84% of them singletons, with 35% in the top ten. Every patient had relapsed following autologous stem cell transplantation, and cohorts differed in brentuximab vedotin exposure. This material consisted of peripheral blood mononuclear cells (PBMCs), taken before the second cycle of nivolumab. The source of these receptors is a human donor with classical Hodgkin lymphoma.

CDR3 bases: TGTGCCAGCAGTGAATCGGCGGGGGGGATGAACGAGCAGTACTTC. Translated, it gives CASSESAGGMNEQYF. The rearrangement links TRBV25-1 to TRBJ2-7, with 9 nucleotides matching TRBD2. This CDR3 is 15 amino acids long. With V trimmed by 1 base and J by 5 bases, 6 bases remained unmatched. In germline, CDR1 is MGHDK, CDR2 SYGVNS.

The chain uses TRBV6-5 and TRBJ1-4; tentative D call: TRBD1 (5 bases). This CDR3 spans 15 amino acids. Germline loops: CDR1 MNHEY, CDR2 SVGAGI. The V and J ends lost 4 bases and 8 bases respectively, with 17 bases between them. CDR3 bases: TGTGCCAGCAGTTCCGGGACGGCGGTTGGAGAAAAACTGTTTTTT. It is translated as CASSSGTAVGEKLFF.

The chain employs TRBV4-2 and TRBJ2-7; D is tentatively TRBD1 or TRBD2 (5 bases each). Germline V lookup: CDR1 LGHNA, CDR2 YNFKEQ. The CDR3 contains 18 residues. The V end was cut by 0 bases, the J end by 0 bases, with 18 bases between. This CDR3 reads CASSQDLKKGTSSYEQYF. The DNA of the CDR3 is TGTGCCAGCAGCCAAGATCTTAAGAAAGGGACCAGCTCCTACGAGCAGTACTTC.

The chain employs TRBV18 and TRBJ1-2; no clear D. This CDR3 is built from 16 residues. Germline loops: CDR1 KGHSH, CDR2 LQKENI. V was pared by 4 bases and J by 1 base, with 16 bases between. The CDR3 nucleotides are TGTGCCAGCTCACGGACGGCTTTATTGAATAACTATGGCTACACCTTC. It codes for CASSRTALLNNYGYTF.

The rearrangement joins TRBV6-5 to TRBJ1-6; D is undetermined. Trimming took off 2 bases at V and 7 bases at J, with 12 bases between the two ends. Germline CDR1 reads MNHEY; CDR2 reads SVGAGI. CDR3 length equals 15 residues. Here the CDR3 reads CASSYDPVGNSPLHF. The CDR3 bases are TGTGCCAGCAGTTACGATCCCGTGGGCAATTCACCCCTCCACTTT.

This rearrangement joins TRBV12-5 to TRBJ2-7; 9 positions match TRBD2. There are 17 residues in the CDR3. Germline assignment: CDR1 LGHNT and CDR2 FRNRAP. V shed 1 base, J shed 0 bases, and the junction held 7 bases outside the gene matches. CDR3 residues: CASGLGAGGRTSYEQYF. As DNA, the CDR3 is TGTGCTAGTGGTTTGGGAGCGGGGGGCCGAACCTCCTACGAGCAGTACTTC.

This chain joins TRBV5-6 and TRBJ1-5; 7 bases agree with TRBD1. Germline loops: CDR1 SGHDT, CDR2 YYEEEE. This CDR3 is built from 17 residues. Germline trimming cut 2 bases from V and 2 bases from J; bases unmatched to any gene: 10. CDR3: CASSFGDRSLGNQPQHF. CDR3 in DNA: TGTGCCAGCAGCTTCGGGGACAGATCCCTTGGCAATCAGCCCCAGCATTTT.

This rearrangement joins TRBV6-6 to TRBJ1-1, with unresolved D. Germline CDR1 is MNHNY and CDR2 is SVGAGI (reference sequence). Trimming removed 5 bases at V and 1 base at J, with 11 bases between. The length of the CDR3 is 14 residues. The CDR3 sequence: CASSPYYGNTEAFF. The CDR3 DNA sequence: TGTGCCAGCAGTCCCTACTACGGGAACACTGAAGCTTTCTTT.

The V call is TRBV4-2, the J call TRBJ1-2; no clear D. Germline CDR1 is LGHNA and CDR2 is YNFKEQ. The CDR3 consists of 15 residues. With 0 bases removed from V and 4 bases from J, the gap between germline ends came to 12 bases. CDR3 coding DNA: TGTGCCAGCAGCCAAGATCCGGGTGACCGCTATGGCTACACCTTC. Its translation is CASSQDPGDRYGYTF.

This rearrangement joins TRBV2 to TRBJ1-2; D remains unclear. There are 14 residues in the CDR3. V gave up 1 base and J gave up 0 bases, with 6 bases separating them. CDR1 is SNHLY, CDR2 FYNNEI, per germline. Here the CDR3 DNA reads TGTGCCAGCAGTGAAGGGCACTCTAACTATGGCTACACCTTC. Amino acid sequence: CASSEGHSNYGYTF.

This clone was detected once. CDR3 sequence (DNA): TGTGCCAGTAGTCCAGGGGGGCTTAGCAATCAGCCCCAGCATTTT. It translates to CASSPGGLSNQPQHF. The J gene is TRBJ1-5, the V gene TRBV19; 7 nucleotides align to TRBD1. V lost 5 bases to trimming and J lost 0 bases; unmatched junction nucleotides: 4. The CDR3 sequence is 15 residues long. Germline V gene lookup returns CDR1 LNHDA and CDR2 SQIVND (reference sequence). The full variable domain, completed using reference TRBV19 and TRBJ1-5, is DGGITQSPKYLFRKEGQNVTLSCEQNLNHDAMYWYRQDPGQGLRLIYYSQIVNDFQKGDIAEGYSVSREKKESFPLTVTSAQKNPTAFYLCASSPGGLSNQPQHFGDGTRLSIL.

The rearrangement links TRBV2 to TRBJ2-1; D may be TRBD2 (6 bases). Germline CDR1 and CDR2: SNHLY and FYNNEI. The CDR3 covers 14 residues. V gave up 7 bases and J gave up 0 bases, with 10 bases separating them. CDR3 sequence (DNA): TGTGCCAGCATGGGCGGGGCCTCCTACAATGAGCAGTTCTTC. Translating it yields CASMGGASYNEQFF.

The rearrangement joins TRBV29-1 to TRBJ1-5; D may be TRBD1 (6 bases). This CDR3 has 12 amino acids. From germline, CDR1 is SQVTM and CDR2 ANQGSEA. V was shortened by 6 bases and J by 4 bases, with 10 bases between the two germline ends. For the CDR3, the DNA is TGCAGCGTCGGGGGCTGGAATCAGCCCCAGCATTTT. This sequence encodes CSVGGWNQPQHF.

The genes are TRBV7-2 and TRBJ2-2; no reliable D call. Germline values: CDR1 SGHTA, CDR2 FQGNSA. This CDR3 region has 14 residues. V was pared by 2 bases and J by 6 bases, with 10 bases between. CDR3 nucleotides: TGTGCCAGCAGCTTAAAGGCCGACGCCGGGGAGCTGTTTTTT. Translation gives CASSLKADAGELFF.

The chain recombines TRBV11-2 with TRBJ1-1; D is perhaps TRBD1 (5 bases). Germline values: CDR1 SGHAT, CDR2 FQNNGV. CDR3 size: 16 residues. V shed 5 bases and J shed 3 bases, with 19 bases lying between them. The CDR3 loop is CASSPIPLGVHTEAFF. The DNA of the CDR3 is TGTGCCAGCAGCCCGATCCCCTTGGGGGTTCACACTGAAGCTTTCTTT.

This chain uses TRBV5-6 with TRBJ2-5; 7 bases are a match to TRBD1. V lost 0 bases and J lost 5; bases outside the gene matches: 4. This CDR3 contains 14 residues. Germline CDR1 SGHDT, CDR2 YYEEEE. This chain's CDR3 is CASSLVGTVETQYF. The CDR3 nucleotides read TGTGCCAGCAGCTTGGTCGGGACAGTGGAGACCCAGTACTTC.

CDR3 protein: CASSLSSSDHTEAFF. CDR3 DNA sequence: TGTGCCAGCAGCTTAAGTTCGTCGGATCATACTGAAGCTTTCTTT. The chain has TRBV7-2 and TRBJ1-1; D is uncertain. The V gene's germline CDR1 is SGHTA and CDR2 FQGNSA. The V and J ends lost 2 bases and 5 bases respectively, with 15 bases between them. The CDR3 has 15 residues.

The chain links TRBV5-1 to TRBJ1-3, with TRBD1 as a possible D gene (5 bases). Looked up from germline, CDR1 is SGHRS and CDR2 is YFSETQ. This CDR3 has 15 residues. The V gene lost 4 bases and the J gene lost 0 bases, with 11 bases spanning the gap. The CDR3 DNA is TGCGCCAGCAGCCCGTTTGGGGGCTCTGGAAACACCATATATTTT. It translates to CASSPFGGSGNTIYF.